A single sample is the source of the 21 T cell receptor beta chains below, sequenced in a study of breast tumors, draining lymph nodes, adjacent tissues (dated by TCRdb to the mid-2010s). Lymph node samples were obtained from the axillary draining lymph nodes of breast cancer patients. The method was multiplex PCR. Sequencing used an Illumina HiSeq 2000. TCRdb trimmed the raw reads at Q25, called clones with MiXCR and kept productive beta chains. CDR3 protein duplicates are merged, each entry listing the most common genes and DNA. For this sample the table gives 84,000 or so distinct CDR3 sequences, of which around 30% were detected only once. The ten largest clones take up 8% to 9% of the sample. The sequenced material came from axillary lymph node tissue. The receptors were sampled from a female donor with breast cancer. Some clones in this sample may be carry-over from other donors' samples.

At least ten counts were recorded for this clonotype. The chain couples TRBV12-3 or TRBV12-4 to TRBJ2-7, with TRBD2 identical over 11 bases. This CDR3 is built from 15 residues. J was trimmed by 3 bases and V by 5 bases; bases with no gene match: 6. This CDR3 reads CASSPRLAGHYEQYF. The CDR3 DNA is TGTGCCAGCAGTCCGCGACTAGCGGGGCACTACGAGCAGTACTTC.

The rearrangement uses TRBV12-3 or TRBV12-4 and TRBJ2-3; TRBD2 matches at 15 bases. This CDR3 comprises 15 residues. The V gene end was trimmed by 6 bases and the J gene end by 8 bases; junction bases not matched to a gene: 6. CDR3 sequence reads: CASSARTSGRGTQYF. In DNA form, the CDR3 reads TGTGCCAGCAGCGCGAGGACTAGCGGGAGGGGTACGCAGTATTTT.

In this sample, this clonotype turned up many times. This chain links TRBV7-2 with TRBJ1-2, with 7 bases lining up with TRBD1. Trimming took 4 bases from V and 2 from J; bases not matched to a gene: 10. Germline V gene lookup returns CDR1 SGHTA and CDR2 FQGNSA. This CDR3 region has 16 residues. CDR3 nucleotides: TGTGCCAGCAGCTACAGGGGTTTGGGCCTAAACTATGGCTACACCTTC. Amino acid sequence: CASSYRGLGLNYGYTF.

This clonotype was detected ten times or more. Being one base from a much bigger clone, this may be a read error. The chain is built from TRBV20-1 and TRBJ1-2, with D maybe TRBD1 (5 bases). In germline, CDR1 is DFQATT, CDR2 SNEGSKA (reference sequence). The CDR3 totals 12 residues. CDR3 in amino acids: CSAWDRRNGSTF. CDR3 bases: TGCAGTGCTTGGGACCGGAGAAATGGCTCCACCTTC.

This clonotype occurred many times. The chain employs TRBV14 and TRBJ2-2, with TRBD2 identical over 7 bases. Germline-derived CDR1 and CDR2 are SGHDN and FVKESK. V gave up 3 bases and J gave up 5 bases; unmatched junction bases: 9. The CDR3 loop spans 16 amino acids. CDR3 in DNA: TGTGCCAGCAGCCATCTCAGCGGGATAGGAACCGGGGAGCTGTTTTTT. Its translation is CASSHLSGIGTGELFF.

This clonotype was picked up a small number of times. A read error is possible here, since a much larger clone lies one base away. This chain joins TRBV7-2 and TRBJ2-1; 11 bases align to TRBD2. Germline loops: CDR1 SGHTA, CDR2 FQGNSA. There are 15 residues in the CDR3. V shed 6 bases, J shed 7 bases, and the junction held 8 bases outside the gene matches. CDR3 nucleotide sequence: TGTGCCAGCAGTTCGACTAGCGGGGCAAGGAATGAGCAGTTCTTC. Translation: CASSSTSGARNEQFF. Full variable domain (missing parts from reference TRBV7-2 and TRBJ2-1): GAGVSQSPSNKVTEKGKDVELRCDPISGHTALYWYRQSLGQGLEFLIYFQGNSAPDKSGLPSDRFSAERTGGSVSTLTIQRTQQEDSAVYLCASSSTSGARNEQFFGPGTRLTVL.

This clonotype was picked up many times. For the CDR3, the DNA is TGTGCCAGCAAACTAGCGGAAGACACAGATACGCAGTATTTT. Its translation: CASKLAEDTDTQYF. V and J are TRBV3-1 and TRBJ2-3; 8 bases are a match to TRBD2. V shed 7 bases, J shed 2 bases, and the junction held 5 bases outside the gene matches. In germline, CDR1 is LGHDT, CDR2 YNNKEL (reference sequence). The CDR3 runs to 14 residues.

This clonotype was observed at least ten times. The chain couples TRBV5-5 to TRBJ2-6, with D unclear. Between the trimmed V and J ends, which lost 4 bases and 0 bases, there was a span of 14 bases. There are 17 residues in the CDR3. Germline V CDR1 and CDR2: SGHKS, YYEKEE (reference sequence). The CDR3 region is CASSRRLNLSGANVLTF. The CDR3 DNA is TGTGCCAGCAGCCGAAGGTTAAATCTCTCTGGGGCCAACGTCCTGACTTTC.

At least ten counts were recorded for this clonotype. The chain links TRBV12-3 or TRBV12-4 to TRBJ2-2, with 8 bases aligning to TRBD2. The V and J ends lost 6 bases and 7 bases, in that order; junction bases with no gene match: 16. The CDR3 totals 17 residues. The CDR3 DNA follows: TGTGCCAGCAGGAATCAAGCGGGAGAATGGGTTGGCGGGGAGCTGTTTTTT. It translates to CASRNQAGEWVGGELFF.

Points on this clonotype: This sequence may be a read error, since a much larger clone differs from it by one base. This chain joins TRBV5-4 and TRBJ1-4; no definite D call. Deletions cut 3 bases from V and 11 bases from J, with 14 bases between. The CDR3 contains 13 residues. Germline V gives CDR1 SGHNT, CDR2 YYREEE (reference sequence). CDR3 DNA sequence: TGTGCCAGCAGCTCCTCGGGCTCCGGGAAACTGTTTTTT. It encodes CASSSSGSGKLFF. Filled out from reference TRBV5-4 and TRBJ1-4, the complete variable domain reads ETGVTQSPTHLIKTRGQQVTLRCSSQSGHNTVSWYQQALGQGPQFIFQYYREEENGRGNFPPRFSGLQFPNYSSELNVNALELDDSALYLCASSSSGSGKLFFGSGTQLSVL.

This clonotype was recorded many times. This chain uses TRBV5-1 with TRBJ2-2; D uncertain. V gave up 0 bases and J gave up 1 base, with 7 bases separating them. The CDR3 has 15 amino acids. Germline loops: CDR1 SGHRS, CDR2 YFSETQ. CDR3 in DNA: TGCGCCAGCAGCTTGGTTAGCAGGAACACCGGGGAGCTGTTTTTT. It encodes CASSLVSRNTGELFF.

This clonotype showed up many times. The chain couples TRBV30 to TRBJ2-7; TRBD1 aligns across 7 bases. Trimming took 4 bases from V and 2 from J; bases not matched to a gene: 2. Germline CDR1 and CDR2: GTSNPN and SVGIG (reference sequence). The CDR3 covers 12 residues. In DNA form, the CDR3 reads TGTGCCTGGACGGGACAGACCTACGAGCAGTACTTC. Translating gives CAWTGQTYEQYF.

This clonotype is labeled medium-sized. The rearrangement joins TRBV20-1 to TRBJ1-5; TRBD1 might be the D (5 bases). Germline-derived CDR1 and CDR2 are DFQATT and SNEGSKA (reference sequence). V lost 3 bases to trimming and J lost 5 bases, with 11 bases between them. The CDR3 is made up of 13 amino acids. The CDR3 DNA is TGCAGTGCTAGTGGTGGGACTCATCAGCCCCAGCATTTT. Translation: CSASGGTHQPQHF.

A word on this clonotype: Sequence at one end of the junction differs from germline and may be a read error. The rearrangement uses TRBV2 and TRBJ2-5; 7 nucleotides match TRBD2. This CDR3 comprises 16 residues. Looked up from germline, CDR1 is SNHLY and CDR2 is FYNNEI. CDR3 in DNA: TGTGCCGGCAGTGGGAACATAGCGGGTTCGCGAGAGACCCAGTACTTC. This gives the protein CAGSGNIAGSRETQYF.

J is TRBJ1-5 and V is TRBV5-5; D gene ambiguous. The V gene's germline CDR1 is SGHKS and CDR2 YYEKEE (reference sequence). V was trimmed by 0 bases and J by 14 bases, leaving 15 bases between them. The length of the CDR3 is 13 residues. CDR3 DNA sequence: TGTGCCAGCAGCTTGGAGGCAGCCGGATACGAGCATTTT. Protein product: CASSLEAAGYEHF.

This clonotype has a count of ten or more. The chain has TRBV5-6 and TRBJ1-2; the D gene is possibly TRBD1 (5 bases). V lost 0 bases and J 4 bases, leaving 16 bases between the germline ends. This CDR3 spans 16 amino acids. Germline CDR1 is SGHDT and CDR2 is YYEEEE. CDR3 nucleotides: TGTGCCAGCAGCTTGGCCCGGAGGGGATCGTTCTATGGCTACACCTTC. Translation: CASSLARRGSFYGYTF.

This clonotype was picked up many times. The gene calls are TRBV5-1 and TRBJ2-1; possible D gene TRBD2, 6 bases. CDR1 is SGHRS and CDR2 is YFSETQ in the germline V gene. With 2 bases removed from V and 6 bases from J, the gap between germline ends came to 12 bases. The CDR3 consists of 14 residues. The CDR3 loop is CASSFGVGGNEQFF. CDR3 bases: TGCGCCAGCAGCTTCGGGGTCGGGGGCAATGAGCAGTTCTTC. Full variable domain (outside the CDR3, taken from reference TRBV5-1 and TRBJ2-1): KAGVTQTPRYLIKTRGQQVTLSCSPISGHRSVSWYQQTPGQGLQFLFEYFSETQRNKGNFPGRFSGRQFSNSRSEMNVSTLELGDSALYLCASSFGVGGNEQFFGPGTRLTVL.

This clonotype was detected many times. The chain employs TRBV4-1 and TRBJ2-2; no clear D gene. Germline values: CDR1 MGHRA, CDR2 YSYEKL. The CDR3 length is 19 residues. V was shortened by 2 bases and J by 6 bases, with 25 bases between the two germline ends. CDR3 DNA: TGCGCCAGCAGCCAAAAGCCTCCCCTAGGAAACAGCCGGCCCGGGGAGCTGTTTTTT. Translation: CASSQKPPLGNSRPGELFF.

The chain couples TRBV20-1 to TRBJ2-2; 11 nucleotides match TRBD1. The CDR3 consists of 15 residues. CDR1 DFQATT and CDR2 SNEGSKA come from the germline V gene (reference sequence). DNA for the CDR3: TGCAGAGCCGGACAGGGGGCTTACAACACCGGGGAGCTGTTTTTT. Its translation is CRAGQGAYNTGELFF.

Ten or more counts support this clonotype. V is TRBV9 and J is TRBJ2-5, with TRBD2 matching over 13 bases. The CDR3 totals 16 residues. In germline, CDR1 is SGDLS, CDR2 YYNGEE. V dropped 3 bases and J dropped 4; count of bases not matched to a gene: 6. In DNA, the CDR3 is TGTGCCAGCAGCGAGGGACTAGCGGGAATTTTAGAGACCCAGTACTTC. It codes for CASSEGLAGILETQYF.

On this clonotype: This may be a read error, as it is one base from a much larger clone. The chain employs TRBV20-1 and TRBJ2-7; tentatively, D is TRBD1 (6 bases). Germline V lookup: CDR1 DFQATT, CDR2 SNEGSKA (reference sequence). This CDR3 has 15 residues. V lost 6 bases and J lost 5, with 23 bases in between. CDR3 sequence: CSALSGQQPTDEQYF. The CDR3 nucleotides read TGCAGTGCCCTGAGCGGACAGCAACCTACAGACGAGCAGTACTTC.